A selection of T cell receptor beta chains follows, all from one sample in a study of blood T cell repertoires in COVID-19. Method: immunoSEQ multiplex PCR; TCRdb's copy keeps in-frame clones and lacks some. The table lists 260,000 or so clones, roughly 86% of them singletons. The sequenced sample was peripheral blood. These receptor sequences come from a man younger than 35 with active or convalescent COVID-19. CDR3s include the opening cysteine and the closing phenylalanine or tryptophan. Each record gives: CDR3 length, J gene, V gene, clone size, D gene, CDR3 DNA, CDR3 protein. The D gene is left open where the match is weak. Clone sizes are given selectively: once, few, many, or a class where the clone is expanded.

18	TRBJ2-2	TRBV6-2/TRBV6-3	.	TRBD1	TGTGCCAGCAGTTACTCAACAGGGGTAAGATGGGACACCGGGGAGCTGTTTTTT	CASSYSTGVRWDTGELFF
12	TRBJ2-2	TRBV6-1	.	.	TGTGCCAGCAGTGATCATCACGGGGAGCTGTTTTTT	CASSDHHGELFF
13	TRBJ1-2	TRBV7-9	.	.	TGTGCCAGCAGCTTATACCTATCTTGGGGCTACACCTTC	CASSLYLSWGYTF
16	TRBJ2-1	TRBV10-3	.	TRBD2	TGTGCCATCAGACCCCCCGGGGGGGGGACCTACAATGAGCAGTTCTTC	CAIRPPGGGTYNEQFF
14	TRBJ2-3	TRBV3-1/TRBV3-2	.	TRBD1	TGTGCCAGCAGCCCCGGACAGGGGACAGATACGCAGTATTTT	CASSPGQGTDTQYF
17	TRBJ2-5	TRBV6-2/TRBV6-3	.	TRBD2	TGTGCCAGCAGTTCCCGTGGTAGAGCGGGGTTTCAAGAGACCCAGTACTTC	CASSSRGRAGFQETQYF
14	TRBJ1-1	TRBV7-2	.	TRBD1	TGTGCCAGCAGCAAAAGGACAGGGGGGCTTGAAGCTTTCTTT	CASSKRTGGLEAFF
11	TRBJ2-1	TRBV12-3/TRBV12-4	.	.	TGTGCCAGCAGCCCAGGGTTGGAGCAGTTCTTC	CASSPGLEQFF
16	TRBJ2-7	TRBV5-1	.	.	TGCGCCAGCAGCTGGGGGAAAGGGGGAATCTCCTACGAGCAGTACTTC	CASSWGKGGISYEQYF
14	TRBJ1-2	TRBV18	.	TRBD1	TGTGCCAGCTCCTCGTTAACAGGGGAGGCTGGCTACACCTTC	CASSSLTGEAGYTF
14	TRBJ2-5	TRBV4-1	.	TRBD1	TGCGCCAGCAGCAACCGACAGGGGGGGTTGGCCCAGTACTTC	CASSNRQGGLAQYF
15	TRBJ1-5	TRBV6-5	.	TRBD1	TGTGCCAGCAGAGTTCCAGGGGGCAGGGATCAGCCCCAGCATTTT	CASRVPGGRDQPQHF
13	TRBJ2-1	TRBV12-3/TRBV12-4	.	TRBD1	TGTGCCAGCAGGCCTACACAGGGGCCTGGGGTGGTCTTC	CASRPTQGPGVVF
15	TRBJ1-5	TRBV6-5	.	.	TGTGCCAGCAGTTACTCGAGTCGAAGCAATCAGCCCCAGCATTTT	CASSYSSRSNQPQHF
14	TRBJ2-1	TRBV11-3	.	.	TGTGCCAGCAGCTTAGTTGGCGGGGTCAATGAGCAGTTCTTC	CASSLVGGVNEQFF
15	TRBJ1-3	TRBV14	.	.	TGTGCCAGCAGCCCGATCAGGGGCCCTGGAAACACCATATATTTT	CASSPIRGPGNTIYF
12	TRBJ2-7	TRBV10-3	.	TRBD1	TGTGCCATCAGAGGACAGGGCTACGAGCAGTACTTC	CAIRGQGYEQYF
14	TRBJ2-7	TRBV2	.	TRBD1	TGTGCCAGCAAACCGGGACAGGGATCCTACGAGCAGTACTTC	CASKPGQGSYEQYF
14	TRBJ1-4	TRBV5-6	.	.	TGTGCCAGCAGCCTCCTCCCCGGTAATGAAAAACTGTTTTTT	CASSLLPGNEKLFF
15	TRBJ2-1	TRBV7-7	.	TRBD2	TGTGCCAGCAGCCGTGCCGGGACTAGCGCTGACGAGCAGTTCTTC	CASSRAGTSADEQFF
13	TRBJ2-6	TRBV28	.	.	TGTGCCAGTAAGCTTTCTGGGGCCAACGTCCTGACTTTC	CASKLSGANVLTF
15	TRBJ1-5	TRBV7-6	.	TRBD1	TGTGCCAGCAGCCCGGACAGGAAGATTGGTCAGCCCCAGCATTTT	CASSPDRKIGQPQHF
14	TRBJ2-1	TRBV6-4	few	.	TGTGCCAGCAGCAAAGAGACTGGCCCCAATGAGCAGTTCTTC	CASSKETGPNEQFF
14	TRBJ2-2	TRBV9	.	TRBD1	TGTGCCAGCAGCTCCCACAGGGGAACCGGGGAGCTGTTTTTT	CASSSHRGTGELFF
17	TRBJ1-1	TRBV27	once	TRBD1	TGTGCCAGCAGTCCAATGGGACAGGGTGGATACAACACTGAAGCTTTCTTT	CASSPMGQGGYNTEAFF
16	TRBJ2-5	TRBV25-1	.	TRBD1	TGTGCCAGCAGTGAATATAAGGCAGGGGGCGGGGAGACCCAGTACTTC	CASSEYKAGGGETQYF
13	TRBJ2-4	TRBV28	.	.	TGTGCCAGCAGCTCGGAGACGGGAAACATTCAGTACTTC	CASSSETGNIQYF
14	TRBJ2-3	TRBV9	few	.	TGTGCCAGCAGCAAGGACACCAACACAGATACGCAGTATTTT	CASSKDTNTDTQYF
15	TRBJ2-1	TRBV4-1	.	TRBD2	TGCGCCAGCAGCCAAGGACTAGCGGGGGGATACGAGCAGTTCTTC	CASSQGLAGGYEQFF
15	TRBJ1-2	TRBV3-1/TRBV3-2	once	.	TGTGCCAGCAGCCAAGAAACCAAGGGGCTAGGTGGCTACACCTTC	CASSQETKGLGGYTF
16	TRBJ2-3	TRBV5-1	.	.	TGCGCCAGCAGCTTGGGAGGCAGTTCTAGCACAGATACGCAGTATTTT	CASSLGGSSSTDTQYF
16	TRBJ1-5	TRBV10-3	few	.	TGTGCCATCAGTGAGAGATACCTAGTCGGCAATCAGCCCCAGCATTTT	CAISERYLVGNQPQHF
15	TRBJ2-1	TRBV5-5	.	.	TGTGCCAGCAGCTTTGGATTCGGAGGAGGGAATGAGCAGTTCTTC	CASSFGFGGGNEQFF
15	TRBJ2-7	TRBV12-2	.	.	TGTGCACCCACCCGGGACAGGGGGTTACCCTACGAGCAGTACTTC	CAPTRDRGLPYEQYF
12	TRBJ1-2	TRBV2	.	.	TGTGCCAGCAGGGACACCTCATATGGCTACACCTTC	CASRDTSYGYTF
16	TRBJ1-6	TRBV5-1	.	TRBD1	TGCGCCAGCAGCTTGGGGGGACAGGGGTCTAATTCACCCCTCCACTTT	CASSLGGQGSNSPLHF
15	TRBJ1-4	TRBV10-2	.	TRBD1	TGCGCCAGCAGTGAGAGGACAGGGGGCGTTGAAAAACTGTTTTTT	CASSERTGGVEKLFF
14	TRBJ2-1	TRBV7-2	.	.	TGTGCCAGCAGCTTAATGGATGTGGGGCATGAGCAGTTCTTC	CASSLMDVGHEQFF
19	TRBJ2-1	TRBV7-6	few	TRBD1	TGTGCCAGCAGCACAGCGGACAGGGCTCACCTTTTCTCCTACAATGAGCAGTTCTTC	CASSTADRAHLFSYNEQFF
13	TRBJ2-3	TRBV29-1	.	.	TGCAGCGTTGAGGGACTGAGCACAGATACGCAGTATTTT	CSVEGLSTDTQYF
13	TRBJ1-5	TRBV25-1	few	TRBD1	TGTGCCAGCAGGGGACAGGGCAATCAGCCCCAGCATTTT	CASRGQGNQPQHF
15	TRBJ2-1	TRBV7-9	.	TRBD1	TGTGCCAGCAGCTCATGGGACAGGTCCACGAGGGAGCAGTTCTTC	CASSSWDRSTREQFF
13	TRBJ2-3	TRBV9	few	TRBD2	TGTGCCAGCCAGCGGGGGGGCGCAGATACGCAGTATTTT	CASQRGGADTQYF
13	TRBJ2-2	TRBV24-1	.	.	TGTGCCACCAGTGATAGGGGTACCGGGGAGCTGTTTTTT	CATSDRGTGELFF
15	TRBJ2-2	TRBV5-1	.	TRBD2	TGCGCCAGCAGCCGGACTAGCGGAAACACCGGGGAGCTGTTTTTT	CASSRTSGNTGELFF
16	TRBJ2-3	TRBV6-5	.	TRBD1	TGTGCCAGCAGTTCCCGGGACAGGGGTTCCCCGGATACGCAGTATTTT	CASSSRDRGSPDTQYF
14	TRBJ2-1	TRBV19	.	TRBD1	TGTGCCAGTAGTCCTTGGACAGGGTCCAATGAGCAGTTCTTC	CASSPWTGSNEQFF
15	TRBJ1-4	TRBV7-9	.	TRBD1	TGTGCCAGCAGCTTAGGTGCGGACAGGGGAGAAAAACTGTTTTTT	CASSLGADRGEKLFF
16	TRBJ2-1	TRBV3-1/TRBV3-2	.	TRBD2	TGTGCCAGCAGCCTCGGACTAGCGGGGGGGTTGTTAGAGCAGTTCTTC	CASSLGLAGGLLEQFF
13	TRBJ1-2	TRBV19	once	.	TGTGCCAGTAGTATACCAGGGGCTTTTGGCTACACCTTC	CASSIPGAFGYTF
15	TRBJ2-5	TRBV11-3	.	TRBD2	TGTGCCAGCAGCCTAGCGGGACAGTGGCACGAGACCCAGTACTTC	CASSLAGQWHETQYF
15	TRBJ1-5	TRBV5-5	.	.	TGTGCCAGCAGCTTCGGGGGGCAAAGCAATCAGCCCCAGCATTTT	CASSFGGQSNQPQHF